The T cell receptor (beta chain) described here comes from a study of naive and memory T cell subsets. The beta constant-region primer was an equimolar mix of two oligonucleotides covering TRBC1 and TRBC2. Ligated cDNA was amplified by four rounds of PCR with nested alpha and beta constant-region primers and SP2. An oligonucleotide with the SP2 primer and a 12-nucleotide UMI was ligated to the cDNA 3' end. TCRdb redid the calling of the UMI-ligation and nested PCR reads with MiXCR, one entry per CDR3 protein. The sample holds 95,000 to 150,000 distinct CDR3 sequences; just over 35% are singletons and the top ten take approximately 0.88%. This CDR3 comprises 16 residues. Germline loops: CDR1 MNHEY, CDR2 SVGEGT. V was pared by 6 bases and J by 1 base, with 5 bases of the junction left unmatched. CMV status came from CD4+ IFNgamma after overnight CMV lysate stimulation.

The chain recombines TRBV6-2 or TRBV6-3 with TRBJ2-6; 8 nucleotides match TRBD1. The receptor comes from a human donor in good health. Sequencing was done on a sample of central memory CD4+ T cells from blood. The CDR3 is CASSLRTGSGANVLTF. The DNA for the CDR3 is TGTGCCAGCAGCCTTCGGACAGGGTCTGGGGCCAACGTCCTGACTTTC.